The clone carrying this T cell receptor beta chain was seen only a few times. Its specificity is not known. The CDR3 runs 15 residues. Germline CDR1 is MNHEY and CDR2 is SMNVEV (reference sequence). Trimming took off 5 bases at V and 4 bases at J, with 16 bases between the two ends. With a J-beta primer mix and a sample-barcoded 5' primer, a second PCR ran about 6 to 11 cycles. TCRdb analysed the 5' RACE reads with MiXCR anew, one entry per CDR3 protein. This sample carries about 1.4 million distinct CDR3 sequences, approximately 63% of them seen once, and the ten largest clones take 5% to 7%. The data stem from a study of blood T cells in healthy people across ages. Whole-study results and caveats: Considered underestimates were the diversity estimates obtained from one million T cells. Relative to aged donors, long-lived donors carried more naive CD4+ cells and displayed higher diversity. Age advanced and TCR beta diversity per million T cells fell, roughly linearly.

The material sequenced was blood. The TCR sequence derives from a young man in good health. J is TRBJ2-3 and V is TRBV27; D possibly uses TRBD1 or TRBD2 (6 bases each). CDR3 region: CASSTSGGPPDTQYF. The CDR3 DNA follows: TGTGCCAGCAGTACCTCCGGGGGCCCACCAGATACGCAGTATTTT.